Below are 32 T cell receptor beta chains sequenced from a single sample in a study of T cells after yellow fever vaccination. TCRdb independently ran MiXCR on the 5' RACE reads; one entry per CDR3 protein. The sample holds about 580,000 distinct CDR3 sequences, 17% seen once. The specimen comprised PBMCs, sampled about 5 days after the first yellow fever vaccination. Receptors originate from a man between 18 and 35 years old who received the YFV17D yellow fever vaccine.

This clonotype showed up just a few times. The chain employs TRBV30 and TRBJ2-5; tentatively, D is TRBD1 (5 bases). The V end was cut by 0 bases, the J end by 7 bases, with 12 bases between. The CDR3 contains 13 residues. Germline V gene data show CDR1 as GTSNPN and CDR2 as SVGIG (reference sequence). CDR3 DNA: TGTGCCTGGAGTGTACTGGACACTGGGACCCAGTACTTC. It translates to CAWSVLDTGTQYF.

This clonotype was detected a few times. CDR3 in amino acids: CSVRTATYNEQFF. CDR3 nucleotides: TGCAGCGTTCGGACTGCAACCTACAATGAGCAGTTCTTC. The gene calls are TRBV29-1 and TRBJ2-1; a possible D gene is TRBD2 (5 bases). This CDR3 has 13 amino acids. V was trimmed by 5 bases and J by 2 bases, leaving 10 bases between them. Looked up from germline, CDR1 is SQVTM and CDR2 is ANQGSEA.

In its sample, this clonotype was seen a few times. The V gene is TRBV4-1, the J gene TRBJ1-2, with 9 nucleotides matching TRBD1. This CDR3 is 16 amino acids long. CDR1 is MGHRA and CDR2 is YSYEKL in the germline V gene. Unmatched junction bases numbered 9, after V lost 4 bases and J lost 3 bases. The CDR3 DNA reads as TGCGCCAGCAGCCTCCCCGGGACAGGGAGCTACTATGGCTACACCTTC. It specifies CASSLPGTGSYYGYTF.

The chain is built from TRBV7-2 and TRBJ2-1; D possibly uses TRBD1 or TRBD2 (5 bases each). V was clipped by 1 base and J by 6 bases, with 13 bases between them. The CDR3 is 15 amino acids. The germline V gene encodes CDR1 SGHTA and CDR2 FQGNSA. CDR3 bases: TGTGCCAGCAGCTTAGTCAAAGGGACCATCAATGAGCAGTTCTTC. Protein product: CASSLVKGTINEQFF. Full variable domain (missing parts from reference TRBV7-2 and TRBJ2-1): GAGVSQSPSNKVTEKGKDVELRCDPISGHTALYWYRQSLGQGLEFLIYFQGNSAPDKSGLPSDRFSAERTGGSVSTLTIQRTQQEDSAVYLCASSLVKGTINEQFFGPGTRLTVL.

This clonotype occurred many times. The CDR3 bases are TGTGCCAGCAGCTTATTAGCCTACAATGAGCAGTTCTTC. This gives the protein CASSLLAYNEQFF. The J gene is TRBJ2-1, the V gene TRBV7-2; no firm D call. The CDR3 is 13 residues long. Between the trimmed V and J ends, which lost 2 bases and 2 bases, there was a span of 4 bases. Germline V gene lookup returns CDR1 SGHTA and CDR2 FQGNSA.

CDR3 sequence (DNA): TGTGCCAGCAGCTTAGGGACAGGGGGGCCACCCCTCCACTTT. This encodes CASSLGTGGPPLHF. V is TRBV7-2 and J is TRBJ1-6; TRBD1 matches 10 bases. The CDR3 consists of 14 residues. V lost 1 base, J lost 11 bases, and 2 bases stayed unmatched. CDR1 is SGHTA, CDR2 FQGNSA, per germline.

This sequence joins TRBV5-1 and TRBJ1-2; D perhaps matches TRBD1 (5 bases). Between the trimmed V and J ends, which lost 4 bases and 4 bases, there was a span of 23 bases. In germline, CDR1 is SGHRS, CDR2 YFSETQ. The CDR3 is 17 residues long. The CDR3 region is CASSLVSDQRGSYGYTF. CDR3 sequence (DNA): TGCGCCAGCAGCCTTGTCAGTGATCAGCGGGGCAGCTATGGCTACACCTTC.

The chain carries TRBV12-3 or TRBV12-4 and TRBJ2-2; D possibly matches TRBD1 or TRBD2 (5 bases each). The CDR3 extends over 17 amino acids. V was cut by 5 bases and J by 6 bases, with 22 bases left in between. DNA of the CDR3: TGTGCCAGCAGTCTTTTTGGGACCCCCCGTAGCCCCGGGGAGCTGTTTTTT. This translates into CASSLFGTPRSPGELFF.

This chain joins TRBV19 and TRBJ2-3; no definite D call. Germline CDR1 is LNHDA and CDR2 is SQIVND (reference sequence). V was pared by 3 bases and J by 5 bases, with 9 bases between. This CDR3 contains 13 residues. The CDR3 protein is CASSILTRDTQYF. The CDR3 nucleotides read TGTGCCAGTAGTATTCTCACACGAGATACGCAGTATTTT. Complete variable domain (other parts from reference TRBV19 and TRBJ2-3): DGGITQSPKYLFRKEGQNVTLSCEQNLNHDAMYWYRQDPGQGLRLIYYSQIVNDFQKGDIAEGYSVSREKKESFPLTVTSAQKNPTAFYLCASSILTRDTQYFGPGTRLTVL.

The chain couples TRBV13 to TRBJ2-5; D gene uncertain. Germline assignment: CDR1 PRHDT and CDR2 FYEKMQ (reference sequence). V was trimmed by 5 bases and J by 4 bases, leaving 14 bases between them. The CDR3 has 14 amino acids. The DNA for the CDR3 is TGTGCCAGCAGCCAGTATGTGGGGTCAGAGACCCAGTACTTC. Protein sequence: CASSQYVGSETQYF. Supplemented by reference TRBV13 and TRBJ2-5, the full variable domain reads AAGVIQSPRHLIKEKRETATLKCYPIPRHDTVYWYQQGPGQDPQFLISFYEKMQSDKGSIPDRFSAQQFSDYHSELNMSSLELGDSALYFCASSQYVGSETQYFGPGTRLLVL.

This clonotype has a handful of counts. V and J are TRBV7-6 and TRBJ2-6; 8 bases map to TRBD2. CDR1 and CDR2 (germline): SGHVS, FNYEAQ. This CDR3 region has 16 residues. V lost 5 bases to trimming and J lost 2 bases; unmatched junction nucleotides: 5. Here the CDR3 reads CASSPRGGAGANVLTF. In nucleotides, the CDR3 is TGTGCCAGCAGCCCCCGGGGGGGGGCTGGGGCCAACGTCCTGACTTTC. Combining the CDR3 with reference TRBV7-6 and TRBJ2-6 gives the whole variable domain GAGVSQSPRYKVTKRGQDVALRCDPISGHVSLYWYRQALGQGPEFLTYFNYEAQQDKSGLPNDRFSAERPEGSISTLTIQRTEQRDSAMYRCASSPRGGAGANVLTFGAGSRLTVL.

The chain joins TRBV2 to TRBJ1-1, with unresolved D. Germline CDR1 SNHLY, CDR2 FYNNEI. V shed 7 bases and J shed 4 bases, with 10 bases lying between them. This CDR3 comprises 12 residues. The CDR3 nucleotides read TGTGCCAGCACTTATTACAGCACTGAAGCTTTCTTT. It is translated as CASTYYSTEAFF.

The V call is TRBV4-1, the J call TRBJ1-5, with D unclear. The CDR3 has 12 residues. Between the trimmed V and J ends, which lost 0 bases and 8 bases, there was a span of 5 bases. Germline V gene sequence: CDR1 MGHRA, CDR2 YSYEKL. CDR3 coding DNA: TGCGCCAGCAGCCAAGACTCTGAGCCCCAGCATTTT. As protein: CASSQDSEPQHF.

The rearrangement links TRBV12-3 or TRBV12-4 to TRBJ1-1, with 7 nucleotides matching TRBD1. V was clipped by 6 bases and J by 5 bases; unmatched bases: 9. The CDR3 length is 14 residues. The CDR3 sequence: CASRLTGAETEAFF. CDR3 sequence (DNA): TGTGCCAGCAGGCTTACAGGGGCCGAGACTGAAGCTTTCTTT.

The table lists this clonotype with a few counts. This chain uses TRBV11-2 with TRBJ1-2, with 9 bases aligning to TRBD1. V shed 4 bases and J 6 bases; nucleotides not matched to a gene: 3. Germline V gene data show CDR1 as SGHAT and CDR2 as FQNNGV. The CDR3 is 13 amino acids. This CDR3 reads CASSWGQGDGYTF. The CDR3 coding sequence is TGTGCCAGCAGCTGGGGACAGGGTGATGGCTACACCTTC.

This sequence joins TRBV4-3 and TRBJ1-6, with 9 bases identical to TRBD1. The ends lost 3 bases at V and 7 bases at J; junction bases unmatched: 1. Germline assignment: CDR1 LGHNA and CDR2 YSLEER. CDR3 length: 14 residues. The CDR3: CASSHGTGNSPLHF. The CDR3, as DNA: TGCGCCAGCAGCCACGGGACAGGGAATTCACCCCTCCACTTT.

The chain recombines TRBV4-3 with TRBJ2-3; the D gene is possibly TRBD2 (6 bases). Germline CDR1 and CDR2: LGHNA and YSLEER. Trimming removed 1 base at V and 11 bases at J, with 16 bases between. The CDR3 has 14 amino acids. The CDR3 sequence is CASSQGEEAAGQYF. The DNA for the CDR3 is TGCGCCAGCAGCCAAGGGGAGGAGGCAGCGGGGCAGTATTTT.

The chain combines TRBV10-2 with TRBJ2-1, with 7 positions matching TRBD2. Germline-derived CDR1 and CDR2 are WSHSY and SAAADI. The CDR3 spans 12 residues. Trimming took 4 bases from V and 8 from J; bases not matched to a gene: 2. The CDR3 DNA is TGCGCCAGCAGTGGGACTAGTGATGAGCAGTTCTTC. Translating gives CASSGTSDEQFF.

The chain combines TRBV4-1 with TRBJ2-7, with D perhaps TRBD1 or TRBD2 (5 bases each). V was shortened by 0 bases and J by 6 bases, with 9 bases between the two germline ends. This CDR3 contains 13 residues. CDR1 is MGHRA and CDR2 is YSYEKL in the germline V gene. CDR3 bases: TGCGCCAGCAGCCAAGATGGGACCGGCGAGCAGTACGTC. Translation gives CASSQDGTGEQYV.

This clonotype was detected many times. The CDR3 DNA follows: TGTGCCAGCGGGTACAATGAGCAGTTCTTC. This encodes CASGYNEQFF. The chain recombines TRBV12-3 or TRBV12-4 with TRBJ2-1; D is unresolved. V was clipped by 8 bases and J by 4 bases, with 3 bases between them. CDR3 length: 10 amino acids.

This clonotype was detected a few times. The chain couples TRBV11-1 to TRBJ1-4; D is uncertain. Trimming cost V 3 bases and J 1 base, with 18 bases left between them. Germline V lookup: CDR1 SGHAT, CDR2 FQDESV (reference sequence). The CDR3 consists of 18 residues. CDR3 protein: CASSLAGWGSRTNEKLFF. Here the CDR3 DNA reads TGTGCCAGCAGCTTGGCTGGGTGGGGTTCGAGAACTAATGAAAAACTGTTTTTT.

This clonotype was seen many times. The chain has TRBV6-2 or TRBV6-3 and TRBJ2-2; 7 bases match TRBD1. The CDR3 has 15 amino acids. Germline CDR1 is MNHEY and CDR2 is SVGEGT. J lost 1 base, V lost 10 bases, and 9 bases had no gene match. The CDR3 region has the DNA TGTGCCACCCGACCCGGGACAGAGAACACCGGGGAGCTGTTTTTT. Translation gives CATRPGTENTGELFF.

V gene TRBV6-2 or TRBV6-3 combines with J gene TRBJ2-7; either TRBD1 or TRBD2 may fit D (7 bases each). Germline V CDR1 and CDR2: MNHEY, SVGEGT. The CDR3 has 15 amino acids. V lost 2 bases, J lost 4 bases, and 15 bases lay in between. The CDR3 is CASSYGQGGIYEQYV. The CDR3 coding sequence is TGTGCCAGCAGTTACGGCCAGGGGGGGATTTACGAGCAGTACGTC.

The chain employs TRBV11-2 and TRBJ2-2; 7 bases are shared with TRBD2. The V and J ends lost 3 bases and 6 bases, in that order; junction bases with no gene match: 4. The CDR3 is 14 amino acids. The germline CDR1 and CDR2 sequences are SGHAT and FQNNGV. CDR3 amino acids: CASSFTRGAGELFF. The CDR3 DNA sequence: TGTGCCAGCAGCTTTACTCGGGGGGCCGGGGAGCTGTTTTTT.

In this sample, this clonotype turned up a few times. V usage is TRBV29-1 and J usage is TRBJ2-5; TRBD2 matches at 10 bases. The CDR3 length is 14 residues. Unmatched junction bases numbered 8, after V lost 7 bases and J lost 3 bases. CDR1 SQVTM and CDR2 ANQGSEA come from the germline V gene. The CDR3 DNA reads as TGCAGCGAATCCCTAGCGGGGGCGGAAGAGACCCAGTACTTC. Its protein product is CSESLAGAEETQYF.

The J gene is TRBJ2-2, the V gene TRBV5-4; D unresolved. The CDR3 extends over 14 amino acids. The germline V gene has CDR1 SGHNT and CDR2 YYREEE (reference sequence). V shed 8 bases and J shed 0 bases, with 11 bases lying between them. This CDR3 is CASQTSSNTGELFF. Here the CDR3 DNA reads TGTGCCAGTCAGACGAGTTCGAACACCGGGGAGCTGTTTTTT.

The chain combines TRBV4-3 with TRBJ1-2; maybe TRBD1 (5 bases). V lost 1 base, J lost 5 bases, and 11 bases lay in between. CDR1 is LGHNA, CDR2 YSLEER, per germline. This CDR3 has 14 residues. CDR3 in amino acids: CASSQARRGYGYTF. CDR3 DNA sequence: TGCGCCAGCAGCCAAGCGCGGAGGGGATATGGCTACACCTTC.

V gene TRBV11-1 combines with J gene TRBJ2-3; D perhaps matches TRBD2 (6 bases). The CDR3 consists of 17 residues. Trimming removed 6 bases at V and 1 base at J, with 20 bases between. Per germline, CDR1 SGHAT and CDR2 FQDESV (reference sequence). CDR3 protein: CASRTPRGSGRTDTQYF. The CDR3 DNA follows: TGTGCCAGCAGGACACCGCGGGGTAGCGGCCGCACAGATACGCAGTATTTT.

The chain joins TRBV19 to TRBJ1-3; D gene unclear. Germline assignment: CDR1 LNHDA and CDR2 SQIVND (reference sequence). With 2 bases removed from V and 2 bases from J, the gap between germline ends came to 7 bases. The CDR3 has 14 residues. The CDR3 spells CASSIRRAGNTIYF. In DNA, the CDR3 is TGTGCCAGTAGTATAAGGAGAGCTGGAAACACCATATATTTT.

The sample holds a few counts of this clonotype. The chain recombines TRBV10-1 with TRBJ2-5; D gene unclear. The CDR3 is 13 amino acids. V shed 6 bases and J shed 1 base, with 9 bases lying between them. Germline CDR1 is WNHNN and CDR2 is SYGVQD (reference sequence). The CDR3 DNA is TGCGCCAGCAGCGGCGGCAGCCAAGAGACCCAGTACTTC. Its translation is CASSGGSQETQYF.

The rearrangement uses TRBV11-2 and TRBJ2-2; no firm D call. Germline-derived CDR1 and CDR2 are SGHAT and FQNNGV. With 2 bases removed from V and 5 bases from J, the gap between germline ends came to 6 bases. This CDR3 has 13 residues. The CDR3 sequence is CASSLQLTGELFF. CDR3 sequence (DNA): TGTGCCAGCAGCTTACAATTGACCGGGGAGCTGTTTTTT. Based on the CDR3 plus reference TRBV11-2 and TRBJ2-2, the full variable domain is EAGVAQSPRYKIIEKRQSVAFWCNPISGHATLYWYQQILGQGPKLLIQFQNNGVVDDSQLPKDRFSAERLKGVDSTLKIQPAKLEDSAVYLCASSLQLTGELFFGEGSRLTVL.

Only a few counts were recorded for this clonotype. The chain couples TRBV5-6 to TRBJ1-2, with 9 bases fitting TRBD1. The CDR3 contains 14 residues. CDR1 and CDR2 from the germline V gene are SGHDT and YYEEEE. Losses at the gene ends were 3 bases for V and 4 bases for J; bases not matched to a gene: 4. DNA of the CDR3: TGTGCCAGCAGCTCCGGGACAGGGCGCTATGGCTACACCTTC. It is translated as CASSSGTGRYGYTF.